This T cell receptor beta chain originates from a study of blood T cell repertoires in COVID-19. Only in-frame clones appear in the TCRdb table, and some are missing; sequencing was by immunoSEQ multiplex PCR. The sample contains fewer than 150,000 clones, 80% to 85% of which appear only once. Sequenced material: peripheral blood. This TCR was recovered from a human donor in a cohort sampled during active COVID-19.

CDR3 DNA: TGTGCCAGCAGCTTAGCGCTCCAGGGGTTCGACGAGCAGTACTTC. Amino acids: CASSLALQGFDEQYF. This chain joins TRBV7-9 and TRBJ2-7; D may be TRBD1 (6 bases). Germline V CDR1 and CDR2: SEHNR, FQNEAQ (reference sequence). This CDR3 has 15 amino acids. With 0 bases removed from V and 5 bases from J, the gap between germline ends came to 14 bases.